The present TCR beta chain was sequenced within a study of monozygotic twins with inflammatory bowel disease. Study-wide results and caveats: Compared with healthy twins, IBD patients shared fewer clonotypes with others, especially with disease activity. TCRbeta diversity (inverse Simpson) was lower in IBD patients than in healthy co-twins. A single strong clonotype or signal linked to IBD was not supported.

With respect to this clonotype: Its antigen is still unknown.

CDR1 is SGDLS and CDR2 is YYNGEE in the germline V gene. The CDR3 extends over 13 amino acids. TCRdb re-analyzed the 5' RACE reads; it lists each CDR3 protein once, without DNA. This sample lists 300,000 to 450,000 distinct CDR3 sequences; its ten largest clones have about 2.5%. The chain combines TRBV9 with TRBJ2-3; checking the TCRdb D call of TRBD1 is not possible without DNA. This TCR derives from a human donor with ulcerative colitis or Crohn's disease, or a healthy co-twin of an affected twin (not recorded which). The sample consisted of blood. CDR3: CASSGPSADTQYF.